The 24 T cell receptor beta chains below all came from one sample that was sequenced in a study of T cell responses to AZD1222 COVID-19 vaccine. Only in-frame clones appear in the TCRdb table, and some are missing; sequencing was by immunoSEQ multiplex PCR. The table has 150,000 to 200,000 clones, around 88% seen once. The specimen was peripheral blood, collected on day 0 of AZD1222 vaccination. The receptors derive from an adult in good health.

This clone showed up just a few times. V and J are TRBV11-2 and TRBJ1-1; no clear D gene. CDR1 and CDR2 from the germline V gene are SGHAT and FQNNGV. Between the trimmed V and J ends, which lost 5 bases and 3 bases, there was a span of 13 bases. The CDR3 consists of 14 residues. As DNA, the CDR3 is TGTGCCAGCAGCCTCAAGCCTCGATACACTGAAGCTTTCTTT. Protein: CASSLKPRYTEAFF.

This chain connects TRBV27 to TRBJ2-7; no firm D call. CDR1 is MNHEY, CDR2 SMNVEV, per germline (reference sequence). CDR3 length: 14 amino acids. V dropped 0 bases and J dropped 0 bases, with 6 bases sitting between them. The CDR3 DNA is TGTGCCAGCAGTTTATCACGGAGCTCCTACGAGCAGTACTTC. It specifies CASSLSRSSYEQYF.

The chain uses TRBV7-2 and TRBJ1-3; TRBD1 agrees at 7 bases. CDR3 size: 14 residues. V lost 4 bases, J lost 2 bases, and 2 bases stayed unmatched. Germline values: CDR1 SGHTA, CDR2 FQGNSA. The CDR3 protein is CASSSGGTGNTIYF. The DNA of the CDR3 is TGTGCCAGCAGCTCAGGGGGGACTGGAAACACCATATATTTT.

V is TRBV11-2 and J is TRBJ2-2; possibly TRBD1 for D (6 bases). The CDR3 is made up of 15 amino acids. Trimming took 1 base from V and 4 from J, leaving 10 bases between them. Germline V gene data show CDR1 as SGHAT and CDR2 as FQNNGV. CDR3 in DNA: TGTGCCAGCAGCTTAGCTGGGACACCCACCGGGGAGCTGTTTTTT. Protein: CASSLAGTPTGELFF.

The chain uses TRBV28 and TRBJ1-6; D gene unclear. The CDR3 is 12 amino acids. Looked up from germline, CDR1 is MDHEN and CDR2 is SYDVKM. V shed 6 bases and J shed 6 bases, with 6 bases lying between them. This chain's CDR3 is CASSPLNSPLHF. CDR3 DNA: TGTGCCAGCAGCCCACTTAATTCACCCCTCCACTTT.

The V and J genes are TRBV10-3 and TRBJ2-7, with 8 bases aligning to TRBD1. This CDR3 has 14 amino acids. J lost 3 bases, V lost 4 bases, and 5 bases had no gene match. Per the germline V gene, CDR1 is ENHRY and CDR2 is SYGVKD. In DNA, the CDR3 is TGTGCCATCAGTGCCGGCGGACAGGGCTACGAGCAGTACTTC. This translates into CAISAGGQGYEQYF.

This chain uses TRBV3-1 (or the pseudogene TRBV3-2) with TRBJ2-5, with D unclear. V dropped 3 bases and J dropped 9 bases, with 14 bases sitting between them. CDR3 length equals 13 residues. The germline V gene encodes CDR1 LGHDT and CDR2 YNNKEL (reference sequence). CDR3 nucleotides: TGTGCCAGCAGCCACTGGACGGTGATGGCCCAGTACTTC. Protein: CASSHWTVMAQYF.

This clone was seen only once. Other nucleotide sequences from this sample produce the same CDR3. The chain uses TRBV28 and TRBJ1-2; no clear D gene. The V and J ends lost 8 bases and 2 bases respectively, with 9 bases between them. This CDR3 has 12 residues. CDR1 and CDR2 (germline): MDHEN, SYDVKM. The CDR3 protein is CASSTLNYGYTF. CDR3 coding DNA: TGTGCCAGCTCGACTCTCAACTATGGCTACACCTTC.

This clone occurred once. The chain is built from TRBV19 and TRBJ1-4, with a tentative D call TRBD1 (6 bases). Germline V CDR1 and CDR2: LNHDA, SQIVND (reference sequence). The CDR3 contains 16 residues. The V gene lost 9 bases and the J gene lost 5 bases, with 22 bases spanning the gap. CDR3: CARSSHATGQNEKLFF. The DNA for the CDR3 is TGTGCCAGGAGCTCCCACGCTACAGGGCAGAATGAAAAACTGTTTTTT.

The chain couples TRBV5-1 to TRBJ1-6, with D hard to call. CDR1 and CDR2 (germline): SGHRS, YFSETQ. The length of the CDR3 is 14 residues. V was trimmed by 5 bases and J by 4 bases, leaving 10 bases between them. In DNA form, the CDR3 reads TGCGCCAGCAGGCCTCGGGAATATAATTCACCCCTCCACTTT. It codes for CASRPREYNSPLHF.

The chain employs TRBV5-4 and TRBJ1-2; perhaps TRBD1 as D (5 bases). The V gene lost 4 bases and the J gene lost 2 bases, with 9 bases spanning the gap. CDR3 length: 13 residues. Germline loops: CDR1 SGHNT, CDR2 YYREEE (reference sequence). The CDR3 DNA sequence: TGTGCCAGCAGCCCTGACAGCAACTATGGCTACACCTTC. Amino acid sequence: CASSPDSNYGYTF.

The V gene is TRBV28, the J gene TRBJ1-3, with D possibly matching TRBD1 (5 bases). V lost 6 bases, J lost 4 bases, and 19 bases lay in between. This CDR3 contains 16 residues. Germline CDR1 and CDR2: MDHEN and SYDVKM. The CDR3 DNA sequence: TGTGCCAGCAGCCCAAGTCCCGGGACGAGAGGAAACACCATATATTTT. This sequence encodes CASSPSPGTRGNTIYF.

V gene TRBV7-3 combines with J gene TRBJ2-5; a possible D gene is TRBD2 (6 bases). This CDR3 region has 16 residues. V was shortened by 1 base and J by 1 base, with 13 bases between the two germline ends. The germline V gene has CDR1 SGHTA and CDR2 FQGTGA. The CDR3 here is CASSLSRGGAQETQYF. The CDR3 region has the DNA TGTGCCAGCAGCTTAAGCCGGGGCGGGGCCCAAGAGACCCAGTACTTC.

The chain recombines TRBV12-3 or TRBV12-4 with TRBJ2-5; D might be TRBD1 (6 bases). CDR3 length: 12 amino acids. V lost 7 bases and J 4 bases, leaving 10 bases between the germline ends. CDR3 protein: CASTVRGETQYF. For the CDR3, the DNA is TGTGCCAGCACCGTCAGGGGAGAGACCCAGTACTTC.

This chain connects TRBV6-1 to TRBJ2-7; D is uncertain. This CDR3 comprises 13 residues. V was cut by 0 bases and J by 7 bases, with 10 bases left in between. Germline V gene sequence: CDR1 MNHNS, CDR2 SASEGT. CDR3 loop: CASSEATLLEQYF. The CDR3 bases are TGTGCCAGCAGTGAAGCGACGCTTCTGGAGCAGTACTTC.

The V and J genes are TRBV7-2 and TRBJ2-7, with 10 positions matching TRBD2. This CDR3 contains 16 residues. With 1 base clipped from V and 1 base from J, the junction kept 4 bases outside the gene matches. Germline V gives CDR1 SGHTA, CDR2 FQGNSA. CDR3 DNA: TGTGCCAGCAGCTTAGGACTAGCGGGCCTGTCCTACGAGCAGTACTTC. This encodes CASSLGLAGLSYEQYF.

The gene calls are TRBV28 and TRBJ2-5; D unresolved. Germline CDR1 is MDHEN and CDR2 is SYDVKM. This CDR3 comprises 12 residues. V was shortened by 8 bases and J by 13 bases, with 20 bases between the two germline ends. The CDR3 sequence is CASGPPAFALYF. The CDR3 coding sequence is TGTGCCAGCGGACCCCCGGCGTTTGCTTTGTACTTC.

This chain connects TRBV14 to TRBJ2-3; tentative D call: TRBD1 (6 bases). Germline V CDR1 and CDR2: SGHDN, FVKESK. This CDR3 contains 16 residues. V lost 1 base and J 2 bases, leaving 13 bases between the germline ends. The CDR3 reads CASSQGWGPTTDTQYF. The CDR3 DNA reads as TGTGCCAGCAGCCAAGGATGGGGGCCCACCACAGATACGCAGTATTTT.

In regard to this clone: Different DNA sequences within this sample yield the same CDR3. The chain recombines TRBV18 with TRBJ2-7; TRBD2 is a possible D gene (6 bases). V gave up 6 bases and J gave up 4 bases, with 10 bases separating them. The CDR3 is made up of 12 amino acids. Germline V gene sequence: CDR1 KGHSH, CDR2 LQKENI. CDR3 coding DNA: TGTGCCAGCTCCCCGGAGGGGTACGAGCAGTACTTC. Encoded protein: CASSPEGYEQYF.

CDR3 DNA: TGTGCCAGCAGTTCGTTCACTAGCGGGAGGGCCTACGAGCAGTACTTC. Translated: CASSSFTSGRAYEQYF. V and J are TRBV6-2 or TRBV6-3 and TRBJ2-7; 13 bases line up with TRBD2. The CDR3 totals 16 residues. Germline CDR1 is MNHEY and CDR2 is SVGEGT. J gave up 2 bases and V 4 bases, and 5 bases lay outside the gene matches.

The chain's CDR3 is CASSDGGMETQYF. The CDR3 coding sequence is TGTGCCAGCAGTGATGGGGGCATGGAGACCCAGTACTTC. The chain employs TRBV25-1 and TRBJ2-5; a possible D gene is TRBD1 (6 bases). The V gene's germline CDR1 is MGHDK and CDR2 SYGVNS. The ends were cut back, 3 bases at V and 5 bases at J, with 10 bases in the middle. The CDR3 runs 13 residues. The whole variable domain, filled in from reference TRBV25-1 and TRBJ2-5, reads EADIYQTPRYLVIGTGKKITLECSQTMGHDKMYWYQQDPGMELHLIHYSYGVNSTEKGDLSSESTVSRIRTEHFPLTLESARPSHTSQYLCASSDGGMETQYFGPGTRLLVL.

This sequence joins TRBV11-2 and TRBJ1-1, with a weak D call TRBD1 (5 bases). Germline assignment: CDR1 SGHAT and CDR2 FQNNGV. The V gene lost 5 bases and the J gene lost 10 bases, with 23 bases spanning the gap. The CDR3 totals 15 residues. CDR3 residues: CASSRGTLGARAAFF. CDR3 in DNA: TGTGCCAGCAGCCGGGGGACCTTAGGGGCCCGTGCAGCTTTCTTT.

This clone was counted ten times or more. This chain uses TRBV18 with TRBJ1-3; D gene uncertain. V was cut by 2 bases and J by 0 bases, with 11 bases left in between. The germline V gene encodes CDR1 KGHSH and CDR2 LQKENI. This CDR3 has 16 amino acids. The CDR3 loop is CASSPTVGVSGNTIYF. CDR3 in DNA: TGTGCCAGCTCACCAACTGTCGGAGTCTCTGGAAACACCATATATTTT. The whole variable domain, filled in from reference TRBV18 and TRBJ1-3, reads NAGVMQNPRHLVRRRGQEARLRCSPMKGHSHVYWYRQLPEEGLKFMVYLQKENIIDESGMPKERFSAEFPKEGPSILRIQQVVRGDSAAYFCASSPTVGVSGNTIYFGEGSWLTVV.

The chain joins TRBV5-1 to TRBJ1-2; TRBD1 aligns across 8 bases. The V and J ends lost 0 bases and 8 bases, in that order; junction bases with no gene match: 3. Germline CDR1 and CDR2: SGHRS and YFSETQ. CDR3 length: 13 amino acids. The CDR3 bases are TGCGCCAGCAGCTTGGGGACAGGGTTGGGCTACACCTTC. Translated, it gives CASSLGTGLGYTF.